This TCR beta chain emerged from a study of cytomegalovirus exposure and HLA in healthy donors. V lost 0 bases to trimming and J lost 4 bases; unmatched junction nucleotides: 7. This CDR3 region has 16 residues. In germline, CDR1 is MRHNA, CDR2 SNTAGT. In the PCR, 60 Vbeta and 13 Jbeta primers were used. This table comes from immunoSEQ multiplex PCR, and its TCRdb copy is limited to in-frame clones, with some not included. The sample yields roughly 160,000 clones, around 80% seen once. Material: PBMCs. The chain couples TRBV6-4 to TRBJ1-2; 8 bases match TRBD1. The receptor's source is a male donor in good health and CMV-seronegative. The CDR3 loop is CASSDSPDRAPYGYTF. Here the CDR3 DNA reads TGTGCCAGCAGTGACTCCCCGGACAGGGCACCCTATGGCTACACCTTC.